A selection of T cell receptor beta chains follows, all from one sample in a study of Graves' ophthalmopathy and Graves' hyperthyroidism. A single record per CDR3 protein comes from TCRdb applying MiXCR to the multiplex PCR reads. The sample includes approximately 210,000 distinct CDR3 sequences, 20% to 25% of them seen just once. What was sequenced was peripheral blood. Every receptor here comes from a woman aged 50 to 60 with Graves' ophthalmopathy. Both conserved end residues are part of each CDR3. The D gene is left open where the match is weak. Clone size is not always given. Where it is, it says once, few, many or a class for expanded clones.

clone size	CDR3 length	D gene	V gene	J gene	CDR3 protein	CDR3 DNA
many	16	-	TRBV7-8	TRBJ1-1	CASSLALMGPNTEAFF	TGTGCCAGCAGCTTAGCGCTGATGGGACCTAACACTGAAGCTTTCTTT
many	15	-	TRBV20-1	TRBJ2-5	CSARDGTGVQETQYF	TGCAGTGCTAGAGATGGGACGGGCGTCCAAGAGACCCAGTACTTC
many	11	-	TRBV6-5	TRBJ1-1	CASRRTDEAFF	TGTGCCAGCAGACGGACAGACGAAGCTTTCTTT
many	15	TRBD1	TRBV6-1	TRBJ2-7	CASMRLGTGTYEQYF	TGTGCCAGCATGAGACTTGGGACAGGTACCTACGAGCAGTACTTC
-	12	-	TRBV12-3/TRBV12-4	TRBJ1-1	CASTNPSGEAFF	TGTGCCAGCACCAACCCCTCCGGCGAAGCTTTCTTT
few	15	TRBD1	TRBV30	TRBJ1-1	CAWTPGTGGVTEAFF	TGTGCCTGGACTCCCGGAACAGGGGGCGTCACTGAAGCTTTCTTT
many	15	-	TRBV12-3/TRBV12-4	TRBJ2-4	CASSSRAWDKNIQYF	TGTGCCAGCAGTTCACGGGCCTGGGACAAAAACATTCAGTACTTC
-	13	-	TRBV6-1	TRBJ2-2	CASSERDTGELFF	TGTGCCAGCAGTGAAAGGGACACCGGGGAGCTGTTTTTT
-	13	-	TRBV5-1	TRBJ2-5	CASSPVGKETQYF	TGCGCCAGCAGTCCGGTCGGGAAAGAGACCCAGTACTTC
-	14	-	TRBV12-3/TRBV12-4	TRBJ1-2	CASSPFGSGGGYTF	TGTGCCAGCAGTCCTTTTGGCTCCGGTGGTGGCTACACCTTC
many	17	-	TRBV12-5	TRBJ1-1	CASGFLTGPQEMTEAFF	TGTGCTAGTGGTTTCTTAACCGGGCCCCAGGAGATGACTGAAGCTTTCTTT
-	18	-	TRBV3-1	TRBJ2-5	CASSPLPLTIGSGETQYF	TGTGCCAGCAGCCCGTTACCCCTGACTATCGGGAGTGGAGAGACCCAGTACTTC
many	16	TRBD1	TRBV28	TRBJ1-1	CASSLLGQRVDTEAFF	TGTGCCAGCAGTTTATTGGGACAGAGGGTTGATACTGAAGCTTTCTTT
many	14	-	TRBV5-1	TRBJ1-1	CASSLAMVNTEAFF	TGCGCCAGCAGCTTGGCTATGGTGAACACTGAAGCTTTCTTT
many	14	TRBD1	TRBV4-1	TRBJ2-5	CASSQDTGVETQYF	TGCGCCAGCAGCCAAGATACAGGGGTAGAGACCCAGTACTTC
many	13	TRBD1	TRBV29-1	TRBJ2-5	CSVAEGDRETQYF	TGCAGCGTTGCCGAGGGGGACAGAGAGACCCAGTACTTC
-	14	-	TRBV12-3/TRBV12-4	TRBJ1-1	CASSFGEANTEAFF	TGTGCCAGCAGTTTTGGGGAGGCGAACACTGAAGCTTTCTTT
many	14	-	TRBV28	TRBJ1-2	CASSLGVANYGYTF	TGTGCCAGCAGCCTAGGGGTCGCTAACTATGGCTACACCTTC
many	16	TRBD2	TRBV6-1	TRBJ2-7	CASSGQLAGVGYEQYF	TGTGCCAGCAGTGGGCAATTAGCGGGAGTAGGCTACGAGCAGTACTTC
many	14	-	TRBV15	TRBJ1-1	CATSGGGMNTEAFF	TGTGCCACCAGCGGTGGCGGGATGAACACTGAAGCTTTCTTT
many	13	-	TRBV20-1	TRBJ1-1	CSALPDTNTEAFF	TGCAGTGCCCTCCCGGACACGAACACTGAAGCTTTCTTT
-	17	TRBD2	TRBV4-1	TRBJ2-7	CASSQEMRLAGAYEQYF	TGCGCCAGCAGCCAAGAGATGAGGCTAGCGGGAGCCTACGAGCAGTACTTC
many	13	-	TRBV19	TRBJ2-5	CASSMVGQETQYF	TGTGCCAGTAGTATGGTCGGCCAAGAGACCCAGTACTTC
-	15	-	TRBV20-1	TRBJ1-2	CSARDHPGVDYGYTF	TGCAGTGCTAGAGATCACCCGGGGGTGGACTATGGCTACACCTTC
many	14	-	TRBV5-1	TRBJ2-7	CASSLDGPRYEQYF	TGCGCCAGCAGCTTGGACGGTCCGCGCTACGAGCAGTACTTC
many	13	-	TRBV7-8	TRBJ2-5	CASSLGLQETQYF	TGTGCCAGCAGCTTAGGGCTCCAAGAGACCCAGTACTTC
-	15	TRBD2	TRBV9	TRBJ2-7	CASSPSYSGSHEQYF	TGTGCCAGCAGCCCCTCATATAGCGGGAGCCACGAGCAGTACTTC
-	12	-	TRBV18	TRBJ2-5	CASSPVQETQYF	TGTGCCAGCTCACCCGTACAAGAGACCCAGTACTTC
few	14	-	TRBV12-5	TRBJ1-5	CASGRDGGVWPQHF	TGTGCTAGTGGACGGGACGGCGGCGTCTGGCCCCAGCATTTT
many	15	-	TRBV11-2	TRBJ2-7	CASSFGDLSSYEQYF	TGTGCCAGCAGCTTCGGGGACTTAAGCTCCTACGAGCAGTACTTC
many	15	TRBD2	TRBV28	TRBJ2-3	CASSLAGGYTDTQYF	TGTGCCAGCAGTCTAGCGGGAGGGTACACAGATACGCAGTATTTT
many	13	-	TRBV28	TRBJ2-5	CASSTPRAETQYF	TGTGCCAGCAGTACTCCTAGGGCGGAGACCCAGTACTTC
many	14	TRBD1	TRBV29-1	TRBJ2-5	CSVGSWDRGETQYF	TGCAGCGTTGGCAGCTGGGACAGGGGTGAGACCCAGTACTTC
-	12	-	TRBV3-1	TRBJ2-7	CASSQVNYEQYF	TGTGCCAGCAGCCAAGTGAACTACGAGCAGTACTTC
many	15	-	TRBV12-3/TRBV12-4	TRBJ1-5	CASMDGGLYNQPQHF	TGTGCCAGCATGGACGGGGGGCTTTACAATCAGCCCCAGCATTTT
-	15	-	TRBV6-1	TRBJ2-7	CASRPPRGPTYEQYF	TGTGCCAGCAGACCTCCCAGGGGTCCAACCTACGAGCAGTACTTC
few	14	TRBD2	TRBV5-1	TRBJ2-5	CASSPGLATETQYF	TGCGCCAGCAGCCCGGGACTAGCGACAGAGACCCAGTACTTC
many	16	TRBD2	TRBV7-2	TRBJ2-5	CASSFGLAGGLETQYF	TGTGCCAGCAGCTTTGGACTAGCGGGAGGTTTAGAGACCCAGTACTTC
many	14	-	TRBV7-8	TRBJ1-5	CASSLPDSNQPQHF	TGTGCCAGCAGCTTACCAGATAGCAATCAGCCCCAGCATTTT
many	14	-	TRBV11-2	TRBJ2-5	CASSIQGLQETQYF	TGTGCCAGCAGCATCCAGGGGCTCCAAGAGACCCAGTACTTC
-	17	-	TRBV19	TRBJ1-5	CASSRRDGGVSNQPQHF	TGTGCCAGTAGTCGCCGGGACGGTGGCGTTAGCAATCAGCCCCAGCATTTT
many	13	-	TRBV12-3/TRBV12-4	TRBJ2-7	CASSFDGLVEQYF	TGTGCCAGCAGTTTTGACGGCTTAGTAGAGCAGTACTTC